The clone carrying this TCR beta chain was picked up one time. The data originate from a study of blood T cell repertoires in COVID-19. In assigning cohorts, the study relied on participant-reported clinical history. The CDR3 contains 15 residues. CDR1 is SGHAT and CDR2 is FQNNGV in the germline V gene. Trimming stripped 2 bases from V and 4 bases from J, with 11 bases between. Authors' processing steps: Amplified reference gene primers provided the basis for estimating nucleated cell counts. Assay used: immunoSEQ multiplex PCR; TCRdb lists only in-frame clones, some missing. V and J calls and clone size are as listed in that table; D and trimming were resolved from the DNA. The repertoire includes approximately 240,000 clones, 86% of them detected once, and roughly 3.3% sits in the top ten.

The sequenced material came from PBMCs or T cells enriched from blood (not recorded which). V and J are TRBV11-2 and TRBJ2-2; D unresolved. The TCR was taken from a woman aged 45 to 65 in a cohort exposed to, infected with or recovered from COVID-19 (not recorded which). CDR3: CASSLSRVGTGELFF. DNA of the CDR3: TGTGCCAGCAGCTTATCCCGGGTGGGCACCGGGGAGCTGTTTTTT. The full variable domain, in which reference TRBV11-2 and TRBJ2-2 provide the parts outside the CDR3, is EAGVAQSPRYKIIEKRQSVAFWCNPISGHATLYWYQQILGQGPKLLIQFQNNGVVDDSQLPKDRFSAERLKGVDSTLKIQPAKLEDSAVYLCASSLSRVGTGELFFGEGSRLTVL.